Following are 11 T cell receptor beta chains from one sample sequenced in a study of cytomegalovirus exposure and HLA in healthy donors. Vbeta (60) and Jbeta (13) primers were used in the PCR. Libraries were prepared by immunoSEQ multiplex PCR; TCRdb keeps only in-frame clonotypes and omits some of them. The sample includes fewer than 100,000 clones. Input material: PBMCs. The receptors originated from a man between 45 and 60 years old in good health and CMV-seronegative.

The gene calls are TRBV27 and TRBJ1-1; D call uncertain. The V end was cut by 3 bases, the J end by 4 bases, with 9 bases between. The CDR3 runs 13 residues. Germline CDR1 is MNHEY and CDR2 is SMNVEV (reference sequence). This CDR3 is CASSFSRVTEAFF. CDR3 coding DNA: TGTGCCAGCAGTTTTTCCCGAGTCACTGAAGCTTTCTTT.

CDR3 in amino acids: CASSRDRRKTFF. Here the CDR3 DNA reads TGTGCCAGCAGCCGGGACAGACGTAAAACTTTCTTT. The genes are TRBV6-5 and TRBJ1-1; 7 bases agree with TRBD1. The CDR3 is 12 amino acids. The J segment lost 12 bases and the V segment lost 6 bases, leaving 10 bases of the junction unmatched. CDR1 and CDR2 (germline): MNHEY, SVGAGI.

The DNA of the CDR3 is TGTGCCAGCAGTTTTAATCAGCAAGAGACCCAGTACTTC. Amino acids: CASSFNQQETQYF. The chain couples TRBV27 to TRBJ2-5; unclear D gene. The CDR3 spans 13 residues. V dropped 3 bases and J dropped 2 bases, with 7 bases sitting between them. CDR1 and CDR2 (germline): MNHEY, SMNVEV (reference sequence).

The chain employs TRBV6-4 and TRBJ2-5, with a possible D match to TRBD2 (6 bases). From germline, CDR1 is MRHNA and CDR2 SNTAGT. V was trimmed by 0 bases and J by 2 bases, leaving 16 bases between them. This CDR3 contains 17 residues. Here the CDR3 DNA reads TGTGCCAGCAGTGACTCTTCATCGGGAGAAAAACAAGAGACCCAGTACTTC. As protein: CASSDSSSGEKQETQYF.

The chain is built from TRBV11-1 and TRBJ2-4; TRBD2 matches at 9 bases. The J segment lost 0 bases and the V segment lost 4 bases, leaving 4 bases of the junction unmatched. The CDR3 loop spans 16 amino acids. In germline, CDR1 is SGHAT, CDR2 FQDESV (reference sequence). As DNA, the CDR3 is TGTGCCAGCAGCTCCGGGACTAGCCTAGCCAAAAACATTCAGTACTTC. It translates to CASSSGTSLAKNIQYF. Looking up the rest from reference TRBV11-1 and TRBJ2-4 gives the full variable domain: EAEVAQSPRYKITEKSQAVAFWCDPISGHATLYWYRQILGQGPELLVQFQDESVVDDSQLPKDRFSAERLKGVDSTLKIQPAELGDSAMYLCASSSGTSLAKNIQYFGAGTRLSVL.

The CDR3 reads CASRIAGGVQPQHF. CDR3 coding DNA: TGTGCCAGCCGTATCGCAGGGGGAGTCCAGCCCCAGCATTTT. This rearrangement joins TRBV27 to TRBJ1-5; the match to TRBD1 covers 7 bases. The CDR3 is 14 residues long. The V and J ends lost 8 bases and 7 bases, in that order; junction bases with no gene match: 11. The germline V gene has CDR1 MNHEY and CDR2 SMNVEV (reference sequence).

The CDR3 spells CASSLYPGQGESRQYF. CDR3 DNA sequence: TGCGCCAGCAGCTTATATCCGGGACAGGGGGAGTCGAGGCAGTATTTT. V and J are TRBV5-1 and TRBJ2-3; 11 bases are shared with TRBD1. The CDR3 contains 16 residues. V gave up 2 bases and J gave up 11 bases; unmatched junction bases: 13. From germline, CDR1 is SGHRS and CDR2 YFSETQ.

This rearrangement joins TRBV6-6 to TRBJ1-1; D possibly corresponds to TRBD1 (5 bases). Trimming stripped 6 bases from V and 3 bases from J, with 5 bases between. CDR1 is MNHNY, CDR2 SVGAGI, per germline (reference sequence). The length of the CDR3 is 11 residues. The CDR3 DNA follows: TGTGCCAGCAGCAGGGACACTGAAGCTTTCTTT. This encodes CASSRDTEAFF.

The chain employs TRBV30 and TRBJ1-5, with TRBD1 matching 8 bases. The junction had 5 bases not matched to a gene; V was cut back by 3 bases and J by 7 bases. Germline V CDR1 and CDR2: GTSNPN, SVGIG (reference sequence). The CDR3 has 13 residues. CDR3 in DNA: TGTGCCTGGAGCAGGGGGCCGAGACAGCCCCAGCATTTT. It translates to CAWSRGPRQPQHF.

CDR3 loop: CASSYSFTGGTDTQYF. The CDR3 DNA reads TGTGCCAGCAGTTACTCGTTTACAGGGGGCACAGATACGCAGTATTTT. The chain links TRBV6-6 to TRBJ2-3; TRBD1 matches at 7 bases. The germline CDR1 and CDR2 sequences are MNHNY and SVGAGI (reference sequence). The CDR3 length is 16 residues. V lost 0 bases and J lost 1; bases outside the gene matches: 4.

The DNA for the CDR3 is TGTGCCAGCAGTTACTCGGGACAGGGGGCGAATGGCTACACCTTC. Residues: CASSYSGQGANGYTF. V usage is TRBV6-6 and J usage is TRBJ1-2, with 12 bases that match TRBD1. The CDR3 consists of 15 residues. Looked up from germline, CDR1 is MNHNY and CDR2 is SVGAGI (reference sequence). Unmatched junction bases numbered 2, after V lost 0 bases and J lost 6 bases.